These T cell receptor beta chains were read from a single sample in a study of a mutant IDH1 vaccine in newly diagnosed glioma. Repertoires were generated with immunoSEQ multiplex PCR, while TCRdb's copy carries only in-frame clones and drops some. The table has 35,000 to 50,000 clones, roughly 92% seen once. Which antigens these TCRs recognize remains unknown. The source was PBMCs, collected from a glioma patient whose treatment included an IDH1 peptide vaccine. The receptors were gathered from a man aged 45-65 years with glioma. Each CDR3 is given with its conserved first and last residue. A D gene is named only where the DNA matches it firmly. Where a row states a size, it is once, few, many or the class of an expanded clone; other rows omit it.

>TRBJ1-4|TRBV7-9|-|-
CASRRGNEKLFF
TGTGCCAGCAGAAGGGGCAATGAAAAACTGTTTTTT
>TRBJ2-7|TRBV15|-|-
CATSGGSSPVTEQYF
TGTGCCACCAGCGGGGGGAGTAGCCCGGTTACCGAGCAGTACTTC
>TRBJ2-7|TRBV7-8|-|TRBD2
CASSPGTSGGAVYEQYF
TGTGCCAGCAGCCCTGGGACTAGCGGGGGGGCCGTTTACGAGCAGTACTTC
>TRBJ2-7|TRBV6-1|-|-
CATRGGLKTYEQYF
TGTGCCACCAGGGGCGGCCTCAAGACCTACGAGCAGTACTTC
>TRBJ1-6|TRBV7-2|-|-
CATRTSYNSPLHF
TGTGCCACCCGAACGTCCTATAATTCACCCCTCCACTTT
>TRBJ1-5|TRBV4-1|-|-
CASSQDLGAFNQPQHF
TGCGCCAGCAGCCAAGATCTTGGGGCATTCAATCAGCCCCAGCATTTT
>TRBJ1-1|TRBV6-5|-|-
CASNRRGFGDSHF
TGTGCCAGCAACAGGCGGGGTTTCGGGGACTCCCACTTT
>TRBJ2-1|TRBV5-1|-|-
CASSLRDGSNEQFF
TGCGCCAGCAGCTTACGGGACGGGAGCAATGAGCAGTTCTTC
>TRBJ2-1|TRBV30|-|TRBD1
CAWSVRGGPYNEQFF
TGTGCCTGGAGTGTACGAGGGGGCCCCTACAATGAGCAGTTCTTC
>TRBJ2-7|TRBV2|few|-
CASGLALYWQYF
TGTGCCAGCGGGCTAGCCCTCTACTGGCAGTACTTC
>TRBJ1-5|TRBV6-5|-|-
CASSQDRSNQPQHF
TGTGCCAGCAGCCAAGACCGGAGCAATCAGCCCCAGCATTTT
>TRBJ2-3|TRBV7-7|-|-
CASSLSSTTDTQYF
TGTGCTAGCAGCTTATCCTCCACCACAGATACGCAGTATTTT
>TRBJ2-7|TRBV5-1|-|-
CASSLEGLSYEQYF
TGCGCCAGCAGCTTAGAAGGGCTCTCCTACGAGCAGTACTTC
>TRBJ2-1|TRBV2|few|-
CASSQRGPLGNEQFF
TGTGCCAGCAGTCAGAGAGGACCCCTCGGCAATGAGCAGTTCTTC
>TRBJ1-3|TRBV28|-|-
CASSLPSRNTIYF
TGTGCCAGCAGTCTCCCGTCCCGAAACACCATATATTTT
>TRBJ2-6|TRBV27|-|-
CASSLGAGGANVLTF
TGTGCCAGCAGTTTAGGGGCAGGTGGGGCCAACGTCCTGACTTTC
>TRBJ2-2|TRBV5-1|-|TRBD1
CASSLNRGDTGELFF
TGCGCCAGCAGCCTAAACAGGGGAGACACCGGGGAGCTGTTTTTT
>TRBJ1-1|TRBV19|-|-
CASSNLGRSTEAFF
TGTGCCAGTAGTAATCTGGGGAGGAGCACTGAAGCTTTCTTT
>TRBJ2-2|TRBV2|-|TRBD1
CASSGTGEWTGELFF
TGTGCCAGCAGTGGGACAGGGGAATGGACCGGGGAGCTGTTTTTT
>TRBJ2-3|TRBV10-1|-|-
CASSESDTDTQYF
TGCGCCAGCAGTGAGTCTGACACAGATACGCAGTATTTT
>TRBJ2-6|TRBV7-8|-|-
CASGVGANVLTF
TGTGCCAGCGGGGTTGGGGCCAACGTCCTGACTTTC
>TRBJ1-5|TRBV30|-|TRBD1
CAWSVRGQGSNQPQHF
TGTGCCTGGAGTGTCCGAGGACAGGGTAGCAATCAGCCCCAGCATTTT
>TRBJ1-6|TRBV27|-|TRBD1
CASSLNAQGARSPLHF
TGTGCCAGCAGTCTTAACGCCCAGGGGGCACGGTCACCCCTCCACTTT
>TRBJ2-4|TRBV6-6|-|-
CASSTGAKNIQYF
TGTGCCAGCAGCACAGGGGCCAAAAACATTCAGTACTTC
>TRBJ2-2|TRBV5-5|once|TRBD1
CASSWGQGWSTGELFF
TGTGCCAGCAGCTGGGGACAGGGTTGGTCCACCGGGGAGCTGTTTTTT
>TRBJ2-7|TRBV28|once|-
CASRPAGQYSYEQYF
TGTGCCAGCAGGCCCGCCGGACAGTACTCCTACGAGCAGTACTTC
>TRBJ2-1|TRBV7-2|-|-
CASSLKWGRDEQFF
TGTGCCAGCAGCTTAAAATGGGGGCGCGATGAGCAGTTCTTC
>TRBJ1-5|TRBV27|-|TRBD1
CASSLTGPLSNQPQHF
TGTGCCAGCAGTTTGACAGGGCCCTTGAGCAATCAGCCCCAGCATTTT
>TRBJ1-1|TRBV5-5|-|-
CASSWTENTEAFF
TGTGCCAGCAGTTGGACCGAGAACACTGAAGCTTTCTTT
>TRBJ1-1|TRBV18|-|TRBD1
CASSLGQGNTEAFF
TGTGCCAGCTCATTGGGACAGGGGAACACTGAAGCTTTCTTT
>TRBJ1-2|TRBV5-8|-|-
CASSLVGGGYTF
TGTGCCAGCAGCTTGGTAGGCGGCGGCTACACCTTC